Reported below is one T cell receptor beta chain. Its matching antigen is unknown. This entry comes from a study of chemoradiotherapy in HPV16-positive cancers. About the research overall: Candidate HPV-specific T-cell clones and common TCR motifs came from functional assays in a couple of HPV16-positive patients.

Some clones are missing from TCRdb's copy, which holds only in-frame ones; the method was immunoSEQ multiplex PCR. The sample gives around 5,000 clones, 77% of which show up once; around 20% is in the top ten. Over chemoradiotherapy, repertoires were sampled more than once. The V gene's germline CDR1 is GTSNPN and CDR2 SVGIG (reference sequence). CDR3 length: 14 residues. The ends were cut back, 3 bases at V and 4 bases at J, with 15 bases in the middle. Study results and caveats: Only a couple of HPV16-positive patients supplied the functional HPV-specificity definition. HPV-responsive T-cell expansion during chemoradiotherapy was linked to improved recurrence-free survival in HPV16-positive patients.

V and J are TRBV30 and TRBJ1-1, with D possibly TRBD1 on 5 matching bases. Here the sequenced sample was tumor tissue, taken from a patient who underwent chemoradiotherapy. The source of this sequence is a human donor with HPV-associated anogenital cancer. The CDR3 sequence is CAWRPYIRGTEAFF. Here the CDR3 DNA reads TGTGCCTGGAGGCCGTACATTAGGGGCACTGAAGCTTTCTTT.